Each of the 5 T cell receptor beta chains below was sequenced from the same sample in a study of Graves' ophthalmopathy and Graves' hyperthyroidism. Investigators amplified TCR beta CDR3 regions from RNA transcripts. HTBI-primed RT-PCR formed the first round, and a multiplex PCR formed the second. MiXCR, run by TCRdb on the multiplex PCR reads, gives a single entry per CDR3 protein. This sample carries around 1.1 million distinct CDR3 sequences, about 40% of them seen once, and the ten largest clones take around 10%. What was sequenced was peripheral blood or thyroid tissue (not recorded which). The source of these receptors is an adult man with Graves' hyperthyroidism.

The rearrangement links TRBV6-1 to TRBJ1-2; no definite D call. The length of the CDR3 is 12 residues. Germline V gene sequence: CDR1 MNHNS, CDR2 SASEGT. The V end lost 3 bases, the J end lost 2 bases, and 4 bases lay between the germline ends. CDR3 coding DNA: TGTGCCAGCAGTGAGAAAAACTATGGCTACACCTTC. Residues: CASSEKNYGYTF.

The chain joins TRBV30 to TRBJ1-6; D is uncertain. From germline, CDR1 is GTSNPN and CDR2 SVGIG (reference sequence). V was trimmed by 2 bases and J by 8 bases, leaving 7 bases between them. The CDR3 sequence is 12 residues long. In nucleotides, the CDR3 is TGTGCCTGGAGTTCCCCGTATTCACCCCTCCACTTT. It translates to CAWSSPYSPLHF.

Ten or more counts support this clonotype. The J gene is TRBJ2-7, the V gene TRBV5-6, with 9 bases fitting TRBD1. With 4 bases clipped from V and 2 bases from J, the junction kept 7 bases outside the gene matches. The germline gives CDR1 SGHDT, CDR2 YYEEEE. The CDR3 has 15 amino acids. The CDR3 sequence: CASSRGTGQTYEQYF. CDR3 in DNA: TGTGCCAGCAGCCGCGGGACAGGGCAGACCTACGAGCAGTACTTC.

For this clonotype: At one boundary the junction diverges from the germline segment, which might be a read error. The chain employs TRBV24-1 and TRBJ1-6; 7 bases are shared with TRBD1. The CDR3 spans 15 residues. Germline V gene sequence: CDR1 KGHDR, CDR2 SFDVKD. CDR3 nucleotide sequence: TGCGCCAGCAGCTTGGAGACAGGGCGGTATTCACCCCTCTACTTT. It specifies CASSLETGRYSPLYF.

The table lists this clonotype with a few counts. This rearrangement joins TRBV7-6 to TRBJ2-7; 9 bases align to TRBD2. The germline V gene has CDR1 SGHVS and CDR2 FNYEAQ. This CDR3 is 16 amino acids long. V shed 5 bases, J shed 3 bases, and the junction held 11 bases outside the gene matches. CDR3 sequence reads: CASSPRGGSGFYEQYF. Written as DNA, the CDR3 is TGTGCCAGCAGCCCGCGGGGGGGGTCGGGATTCTACGAGCAGTACTTC.